A selection of T cell receptor beta chains follows, all from one sample in a study of early T cells in non-severe SARS-CoV-2 infection. TCRdb redid the calling of the 5' RACE reads with MiXCR, one entry per CDR3 protein. The sample has under 70,000 distinct CDR3 sequences, 5% to 6.5% seen once; the top ten hold 3% to 3.5%. Sequences were derived from whole blood, sampled at baseline. The receptors were sampled from an adult who was a healthcare worker with PCR-confirmed SARS-CoV-2 infection or an uninfected control (not recorded which). The CDR3 runs from the conserved cysteine through the conserved F or W. Fields, in order: J gene, D gene, V gene, clone size, CDR3 protein, CDR3 DNA. The D gene is left open where the match is weak. The size entry is marked missing in some rows and otherwise reads once, few, many or a size class.

>TRBJ2-7|.|TRBV19|many
CASSRGVMRYEQYF
TGTGCCAGTAGTAGGGGTGTTATGAGATACGAGCAGTACTTC
>TRBJ2-1|TRBD2|TRBV12-3/TRBV12-4|many
CASSLSSGSNNEQFF
TGTGCCAGCAGTTTATCTAGCGGGAGTAATAATGAGCAGTTCTTC
>TRBJ2-3|TRBD1|TRBV28|many
CASSSGTVGTDTQYF
TGTGCCAGCAGTTCCGGGACAGTTGGCACAGATACGCAGTATTTT
>TRBJ1-1|.|TRBV28|many
CASRDTEAFF
TGTGCCAGCAGGGACACTGAAGCTTTCTTT
>TRBJ2-7|.|TRBV6-1|few
CASQRVYEQYF
TGTGCCAGCCAGCGAGTCTACGAGCAGTACTTC
>TRBJ1-2|.|TRBV6-6|many
CASSPQGYGYTF
TGTGCCAGCAGCCCCCAGGGGTATGGCTACACCTTC
>TRBJ2-5|.|TRBV7-2|many
CASSLGPTRGQETQYF
TGTGCCAGCAGCTTAGGCCCTACCCGGGGACAAGAGACCCAGTACTTC
>TRBJ2-3|TRBD1|TRBV5-1|many
CASSPGNFGTGRDTQYF
TGCGCCAGCAGCCCCGGTAACTTCGGGACAGGGCGAGATACGCAGTATTTT
>TRBJ2-3|.|TRBV10-3|.
CAISVSQTSKGTDTQYF
TGTGCCATCAGTGTTTCACAAACTAGCAAGGGCACAGATACGCAGTATTTT
>TRBJ1-2|.|TRBV4-1|many
CASSQDMTNYGYTF
TGCGCCAGCAGCCAAGACATGACTAACTATGGCTACACCTTC
>TRBJ2-1|TRBD1|TRBV29-1|many
CSVIWTGVRTSSYNEQFF
TGCAGCGTTATCTGGACAGGGGTTCGAACCAGCTCCTACAATGAGCAGTTCTTC
>TRBJ2-1|.|TRBV6-5|many
CASSYRGIPVNEQFF
TGTGCCAGCAGTTACCGCGGGATTCCGGTAAATGAGCAGTTCTTC
>TRBJ1-2|TRBD1|TRBV4-3|many
CASSQNWLRGPWHIGGNDYGYTF
TGCGCCAGCAGCCAAAATTGGCTAAGAGGTCCCTGGCATATAGGGGGCAATGACTATGGCTACACCTTC
>TRBJ2-7|.|TRBV11-2|few
CASSTDGGFLYEQYF
TGTGCCAGCAGCACCGACGGGGGATTTCTCTACGAGCAGTACTTC
>TRBJ2-7|.|TRBV20-1|few
CSASRDGGVYEQYF
TGCAGTGCTAGTAGGGATGGAGGGGTCTACGAGCAGTACTTC
>TRBJ1-1|.|TRBV21-1|many
CASSQRTGGNTEAFF
TGTGCCAGCAGCCAGAGGACAGGCGGGAACACTGAAGCTTTCTTT
>TRBJ2-1|.|TRBV6-2/TRBV6-3|few
CASSPGKRNEQFF
TGTGCCAGCAGTCCCGGGAAACGCAATGAGCAGTTCTTC
>TRBJ1-2|.|TRBV7-6|many
CASSPRNGHGYTF
TGTGCCAGCAGCCCCCGCAACGGACATGGCTACACCTTC
>TRBJ2-5|.|TRBV7-8|many
CASSPSRSKETQYF
TGTGCCAGCAGCCCAAGTCGATCCAAAGAGACCCAGTACTTC
>TRBJ1-2|.|TRBV29-1|.
CSVEEGELGYTF
TGCAGCGTTGAGGAAGGGGAACTTGGCTACACCTTC
>TRBJ2-2|.|TRBV10-3|.
CAIGSYTGELFF
TGTGCCATCGGAAGTTACACCGGGGAGCTGTTTTTT
>TRBJ2-3|TRBD2|TRBV7-7|many
CASSLGLADTDTQYF
TGTGCCAGCAGCTTAGGACTAGCGGACACAGATACGCAGTATTTT
>TRBJ2-7|TRBD1|TRBV5-6|many
CASSSTGGDEQYF
TGTGCCAGCAGCTCTACAGGGGGCGACGAGCAGTACTTC
>TRBJ2-7|.|TRBV7-2|.
CASSVTGGVYEQYF
TGTGCCAGCAGCGTAACAGGGGGGGTCTACGAGCAGTACTTC
>TRBJ2-1|TRBD1|TRBV18|few
CASSPPTGGNEQFF
TGTGCCAGCTCACCACCGACAGGGGGCAATGAGCAGTTCTTC
>TRBJ2-1|.|TRBV6-2/TRBV6-3|many
CASSYTGNEQFF
TGTGCCAGCAGTTATACAGGGAATGAGCAGTTCTTC
>TRBJ2-7|.|TRBV19|many
CASSTGVVSYEQYF
TGTGCCAGTAGTACAGGCGTCGTTTCCTACGAGCAGTACTTC
>TRBJ2-7|TRBD2|TRBV20-1|many
CSARDQTGGPILYEQYF
TGCAGTGCTAGAGATCAAACGGGAGGGCCTATTCTCTACGAGCAGTACTTC
>TRBJ2-1|.|TRBV28|few
CASSSQGLSYNEQFF
TGTGCCAGCAGTTCTCAGGGGCTGTCCTACAATGAGCAGTTCTTC
>TRBJ2-5|TRBD1|TRBV5-4|.
CASSFQGAKETQYF
TGTGCCAGCAGCTTCCAGGGGGCGAAGGAGACCCAGTACTTC
>TRBJ1-1|.|TRBV2|many
CANSRRERLATEAFF
TGTGCCAACAGTAGGAGGGAAAGGCTTGCCACTGAAGCTTTCTTT
>TRBJ2-7|TRBD2|TRBV27|medium-sized
CASSLSGARGGRTYEQYF
TGTGCCAGCAGTTTATCGGGGGCCAGGGGCGGGAGGACCTACGAGCAGTACTTC